The T cell receptor beta chain described here comes from a study of T cell clones after liver transplantation. About the study: TCRbeta sequencing after a pre-transplant mixed lymphocyte reaction identified graft-donor-reactive clones, later tracked in post-transplant blood. HCV positivity affected three of eight recipients; the rest lacked autoimmune or viral indications. Regarding the study as a whole: In a couple of subjects, few donor cells limited the measurable donor-reactive repertoire.

Trimming removed 1 base from V and 1 base from J, with 8 bases in between. Germline V CDR1 and CDR2: SGHTA, FQGNSA. The CDR3 has 15 residues. Libraries were prepared by immunoSEQ multiplex PCR; TCRdb keeps only in-frame clonotypes and omits some of them. The data show tens of thousands of clones, roughly 85% seen once. Of note for this clone: The antigen remains unidentified.

The V gene is TRBV7-2, the J gene TRBJ2-4, with D perhaps being TRBD1 or TRBD2 (5 bases each). The sequence was collected from a human patient who received a liver transplant. These T cells may partly come from the graft donor. Sequenced material: CD4+ T cells from blood, taken at the 22-month timepoint. The CDR3 DNA sequence: TGTGCCAGCAGCTTAGACGAGGGGGCCAAAAACATTCAGTACTTC. As protein: CASSLDEGAKNIQYF.